What follows are 2 T cell receptor beta chains derived from one specimen sequenced in a study of T cell clonotyping in hematopoietic cell transplantation. Using immunoSEQ multiplex PCR, the repertoire was profiled, and TCRdb retains in-frame clones only, with some absent. The data show 6,500 to 7,000 clones, nearly 99% seen once. The sequencing used PBMCs, collected 30 days after allogeneic stem cell transplant. All receptors come from a male patient aged 60-69 years who had an allogeneic stem cell transplant from a related donor, so the T cells may come from the graft donor. Some clones in this sample may be carry-over from other donors' samples.

The chain is built from TRBV5-4 and TRBJ1-1; D remains ambiguous. This CDR3 is built from 12 residues. V was pared by 2 bases and J by 5 bases, with 7 bases between. Germline V lookup: CDR1 SGHNT, CDR2 YYREEE (reference sequence). The CDR3 region has the DNA TGTGCCAGCAGCTTAAAGGGAACTGAAGCTTTCTTT. Translated: CASSLKGTEAFF.

The V call is TRBV7-6, the J call TRBJ2-7; 9 bases agree with TRBD1. Germline values: CDR1 SGHVS, CDR2 FNYEAQ. This CDR3 has 15 residues. With V trimmed by 5 bases and J by 2 bases, 7 bases remained unmatched. The CDR3, as DNA: TGTGCCAGCAGCCCAGGGACAGGGCTAACCTACGAGCAGTACTTC. This translates into CASSPGTGLTYEQYF.